This T cell receptor (beta chain) was sequenced during a study of T cell responses to AZD1222 COVID-19 vaccine. Notes on the study in general: The number of AZD1222 recipients seropositive at baseline was only five to seven. The reported proportion of spike-specific TCRs targeting unmutated variant regions was nearly half. Spike-wide coverage was observed for vaccine-associated CD4 TCRs, with dominant responses at 160-218 and 743-854.

A word on this clone: Its specificity is unknown.

Sequenced by immunoSEQ multiplex PCR; TCRdb stores in-frame clones only, minus some. Here the sample spans over 150,000 clones, around 85% being singletons. Unmatched junction bases numbered 10, after V lost 4 bases and J lost 4 bases. Germline V CDR1 and CDR2: KGHDR, SFDVKD. The CDR3 is 18 amino acids. The genes are TRBV24-1 and TRBJ2-3; TRBD2 matches at 13 bases. This sample comprised peripheral blood, obtained on day 0 of MenACWY control vaccination. The receptor was derived from an adult in good health. Written as DNA, the CDR3 is TGTGCCACCAGTGACCCTGGGACTAGCGGGATTGAGGCAGATACGCAGTATTTT. Protein product: CATSDPGTSGIEADTQYF.